This is a list of T cell receptor beta chains from one sample in a study of cytomegalovirus exposure and HLA in healthy donors. TCRdb's table, derived via immunoSEQ multiplex PCR, lists solely in-frame clones and lacks some. This table holds 150,000 to 180,000 clones, 70% to 80% found once. Input material: PBMCs. These TCRs come from a woman in her forties in good health and CMV-seronegative. CDR3s include the opening cysteine and the closing phenylalanine or tryptophan. Fields, in order: J gene, clone size, D gene, V gene, CDR3 DNA, CDR3 protein. D genes are given only for firm matches. Rows give clone size only sometimes, using once, few, many, or a class for an expanded clone.

TRBJ2-7 few . TRBV5-1 TGCGCCAGCTTCCCAACGCCGCAGTCTTACTACGAGCAGTACTTC CASFPTPQSYYEQYF
TRBJ2-7 . TRBD2 TRBV6-5 TGTGCCAGCAGATACTCTAGCGGGGTGTACGAGCAGTACTTC CASRYSSGVYEQYF
TRBJ1-1 . TRBD1 TRBV19 TGTGCCAGTAGTGAACACGACAGGGTTGACACTGAAGCTTTCTTT CASSEHDRVDTEAFF
TRBJ2-1 . TRBD2 TRBV5-6 TGTGCCAGCATCCAGGCGGGGGGGAGCTCCTACAATGAGCAGTTCTTC CASIQAGGSSYNEQFF
TRBJ2-2 . . TRBV11-3 TGTGCCAGCAGCTTACGTACCGGGGAGCTGTTTTTT CASSLRTGELFF
TRBJ1-1 . TRBD1 TRBV19 TGTGCCAGTACCCCGGGACAGGGGACTGAAGCTTTCTTT CASTPGQGTEAFF
TRBJ2-1 . TRBD1 TRBV27 TGTGCCAGCAGCTGGACAGGGTCTACCTACAATGAGCAGTTCTTC CASSWTGSTYNEQFF
TRBJ2-5 once TRBD1 TRBV6-5 TGTGCCAGCAGTTACAACTCCCGACAGGGGGTGGGGACCCAGTACTTC CASSYNSRQGVGTQYF
TRBJ1-5 once . TRBV10-3 TGTGCCATCAGGGGGGCGGGTCAGCCCCAGCATTTT CAIRGAGQPQHF
TRBJ2-1 . . TRBV5-8 TGTGCCAGCAGCTTGGATAGGGGTGAGCAGTTCTTC CASSLDRGEQFF
TRBJ1-2 . . TRBV5-4 TGTGCCAGCAGCCCGGACAGCTATGGCTACACCTTC CASSPDSYGYTF
TRBJ2-1 . TRBD2 TRBV5-6 TGTGCCAGCAGCTTAGGCGGTAGCGGGAGGGGTGAGCAGTTCTTC CASSLGGSGRGEQFF
TRBJ1-2 . TRBD1 TRBV28 TGTGCCAGCAGTTACAGGGGGCGTAACTATGGCTACACCTTC CASSYRGRNYGYTF
TRBJ2-5 . . TRBV6-1 TGTGCCAGCAGTGAAAATCCTTACCAAGAGACCCAGTACTTC CASSENPYQETQYF
TRBJ1-2 once TRBD1 TRBV28 TGTGCCAGCAGTTTAGCCTCCGGGACAGGGGGCGCTTTTGGCTACACCTTC CASSLASGTGGAFGYTF
TRBJ1-1 few TRBD1 TRBV5-1 TGCGCCAGCAGCCCTAGATCCGGGACAGGCCCTGAAGCTTTCTTT CASSPRSGTGPEAFF
TRBJ2-1 . TRBD2 TRBV2 TGTGCCAGCATCTACTCACCCGGGACTAGCGGCTCCTACAATGAGCAGTTCTTC CASIYSPGTSGSYNEQFF
TRBJ2-7 . TRBD2 TRBV28 TGTGCCAGCAGTTTGACTAGCAGGGTCTACTACGACGGGCCTCTAGAGCAGTACTTC CASSLTSRVYYDGPLEQYF
TRBJ2-7 . TRBD2 TRBV25-1 TGTGCCAGCAGTGAACCGTACGGACTAGCGGGAGTATACGAGCAGTACTTC CASSEPYGLAGVYEQYF
TRBJ1-2 . . TRBV5-1 TGCGCCAGCACCCCGTCCCAAACTGAGGGCTACACCTTC CASTPSQTEGYTF
TRBJ2-1 . TRBD1 TRBV7-6 TGTGCCAGCAGCCTCCAGGACAGGGGTGAGTCGTTCTTC CASSLQDRGESFF
TRBJ2-1 . TRBD1 TRBV6-4 TGTGCCAGCAGACAGGGGGCTGAGCAGTTCTTC CASRQGAEQFF
TRBJ1-1 . . TRBV4-1 TGCGCCAGCAGCCGGTGGAGGGTGGCGGACACTGAAGCTTTCTTT CASSRWRVADTEAFF
TRBJ2-5 . TRBD1 TRBV7-9 TGTGCCAGCAGAGGGTTACAGGGGGTCCGGGAGACCCAGTACTTC CASRGLQGVRETQYF
TRBJ1-4 . . TRBV5-1 TGCGCCAGCAGCTTGGGGCAGGGGCTCGCCTACGAAAAACTGTTTTTT CASSLGQGLAYEKLFF
TRBJ1-5 . . TRBV28 TGTGCCAGCAGTCAGGGAGGAGTACAGCCCCAGCATTTT CASSQGGVQPQHF
TRBJ1-1 . . TRBV28 TGTGCCATCGGGAGTGAACGGAGCCTACGAGGGGCTTTCTTT CAIGSERSLRGAFF
TRBJ1-5 . TRBD1 TRBV2 TGTGCCAGCACCGGGACAGGTTTTCGGAATCAGCCCCAGCATTTT CASTGTGFRNQPQHF
TRBJ2-1 once TRBD2 TRBV15 TGTGCCACCCTAGCGGGGCCCAATGAGCAGTTCTTC CATLAGPNEQFF